Sequencing of this T cell receptor (beta chain) was carried out in a study of cytomegalovirus exposure and HLA in healthy donors. Per the germline V gene, CDR1 is SNHLY and CDR2 is FYNNEI. The CDR3 totals 15 residues. V lost 7 bases and J 1 base, leaving 11 bases between the germline ends. TCRdb keeps only in-frame clones here, not all; method: immunoSEQ multiplex PCR. The sample consists of fewer than 150,000 clones, about 90% of them appearing once. The receptor's source is a woman younger than 35 in good health and CMV-seropositive. The rearrangement uses TRBV2 and TRBJ1-6; D not certain. Sequencing was carried out using PBMCs. The CDR3 sequence: CASTATGSYNSPLHF. As DNA, the CDR3 is TGTGCCAGCACCGCTACGGGGTCCTATAATTCACCCCTCCACTTT.